The 29 T cell receptor beta chains listed next were all sequenced from one sample in a study of blood T cell repertoires in COVID-19. Method: immunoSEQ multiplex PCR; TCRdb's copy keeps in-frame clones and lacks some. The sample contains some 360,000 clones, 88% of which appear only once. The specimen sequenced was PBMCs or T cells enriched from blood (not recorded which). These receptors were taken from a woman in her 30s who had been exposed to COVID-19.

This rearrangement joins TRBV19 to TRBJ2-3, with D perhaps TRBD2 (6 bases). This CDR3 has 14 amino acids. CDR1 LNHDA and CDR2 SQIVND come from the germline V gene (reference sequence). Trimming took off 7 bases at V and 0 bases at J, with 11 bases between the two ends. In DNA form, the CDR3 reads TGTGCCAGTACCACCGCGGGGAGCACAGATACGCAGTATTTT. This encodes CASTTAGSTDTQYF.

The CDR3 DNA follows: TGCAGCGTAGCTGACGGGAATAGCAATCAGCCCCAGCATTTT. It translates to CSVADGNSNQPQHF. The chain employs TRBV29-1 and TRBJ1-5; D uncertain. The germline CDR1 and CDR2 sequences are SQVTM and ANQGSEA. The CDR3 covers 14 residues. V was pared by 6 bases and J by 0 bases, with 12 bases between.

The V and J genes are TRBV5-4 and TRBJ2-5; a weak D match, TRBD1 (6 bases). V lost 2 bases and J lost 1, with 9 bases in between. CDR3 size: 14 residues. Germline V gives CDR1 SGHNT, CDR2 YYREEE (reference sequence). The CDR3 here is CASSLEGGQETQYF. The CDR3 DNA follows: TGTGCCAGCAGCTTAGAAGGGGGCCAAGAGACCCAGTACTTC.

The V call is TRBV9, the J call TRBJ2-3; D is ambiguous. The germline CDR1 and CDR2 sequences are SGDLS and YYNGEE. The V end was cut by 0 bases, the J end by 6 bases, with 5 bases between. This CDR3 contains 12 residues. The CDR3 DNA reads as TGTGCCAGCAGCGTAGGCCAGGATACGCAGTATTTT. This gives the protein CASSVGQDTQYF.

V and J are TRBV2 and TRBJ1-2, with TRBD1 identical over 7 bases. The V gene end was trimmed by 7 bases and the J gene end by 2 bases; junction bases not matched to a gene: 7. CDR1 is SNHLY and CDR2 is FYNNEI in the germline V gene. CDR3 length: 14 residues. CDR3 in amino acids: CASIHPGQNYGYTF. The DNA for the CDR3 is TGTGCCAGCATCCACCCGGGACAGAACTATGGCTACACCTTC.

The rearrangement links TRBV5-6 to TRBJ2-7; TRBD1 agrees at 7 bases. Germline CDR1 is SGHDT and CDR2 is YYEEEE. With 1 base clipped from V and 2 bases from J, the junction kept 6 bases outside the gene matches. The length of the CDR3 is 15 residues. The CDR3 is CASSLWGQPAYEQYF. Written as DNA, the CDR3 is TGTGCCAGCAGCTTGTGGGGACAGCCCGCCTACGAGCAGTACTTC.

The chain joins TRBV24-1 to TRBJ2-5; 9 bases line up with TRBD2. V shed 9 bases, J shed 2 bases, and the junction held 18 bases outside the gene matches. This CDR3 comprises 18 residues. Germline V gene sequence: CDR1 KGHDR, CDR2 SFDVKD. The CDR3 here is CATGSVLAGTSRQETQYF. The CDR3, as DNA: TGTGCCACCGGATCAGTTCTAGCGGGAACGTCAAGGCAAGAGACCCAGTACTTC.

The V and J genes are TRBV19 and TRBJ1-6; 9 bases agree with TRBD1. The CDR3 runs 14 residues. The J segment lost 8 bases and the V segment lost 3 bases, leaving 2 bases of the junction unmatched. CDR1 and CDR2 from the germline V gene are LNHDA and SQIVND (reference sequence). The CDR3 region is CASSITGGDSPLHF. DNA of the CDR3: TGTGCCAGTAGTATCACAGGGGGCGATTCACCCCTCCACTTT.

The V gene is TRBV19, the J gene TRBJ2-7; 9 positions match TRBD1. CDR1 LNHDA and CDR2 SQIVND come from the germline V gene (reference sequence). Trimming took 4 bases from V and 6 from J; bases not matched to a gene: 13. CDR3 length equals 16 residues. The CDR3 sequence is CASSTLGTGTVPEQYF. CDR3 DNA: TGTGCCAGTAGTACCCTCGGGACAGGGACCGTTCCCGAGCAGTACTTC. Full variable domain (missing parts from reference TRBV19 and TRBJ2-7): DGGITQSPKYLFRKEGQNVTLSCEQNLNHDAMYWYRQDPGQGLRLIYYSQIVNDFQKGDIAEGYSVSREKKESFPLTVTSAQKNPTAFYLCASSTLGTGTVPEQYFGPGTRLTVT.

The J gene is TRBJ1-6, the V gene TRBV15, with D tentatively TRBD1 (6 bases). Germline CDR1 is LNHNV and CDR2 is YYDKDF (reference sequence). The CDR3 consists of 15 residues. The V gene lost 3 bases and the J gene lost 9 bases, with 15 bases spanning the gap. The CDR3 loop reads CATSRSGGRGSPLHF. CDR3 in DNA: TGTGCCACCAGCAGGTCGGGGGGCAGGGGTTCACCCCTCCACTTT.

In its sample, this clone was seen a few times. The rearrangement links TRBV19 to TRBJ1-1; D not certain. With 8 bases removed from V and 3 bases from J, the gap between germline ends came to 16 bases. The V gene's germline CDR1 is LNHDA and CDR2 SQIVND (reference sequence). The CDR3 length is 14 residues. The CDR3: CASASRTGYTEAFF. In nucleotides, the CDR3 is TGTGCCAGTGCTTCACGCACGGGTTACACTGAAGCTTTCTTT.

This sequence joins TRBV3-1 (or the pseudogene TRBV3-2) and TRBJ1-2; TRBD1 matches 7 bases. V shed 0 bases, J shed 5 bases, and the junction held 6 bases outside the gene matches. The CDR3 sequence is 15 residues long. Germline CDR1 is LGHDT and CDR2 is YNNKEL (reference sequence). The CDR3 DNA reads as TGTGCCAGCAGCCAAGACGATTGGACAGGTTATGGCTACACCTTC. This encodes CASSQDDWTGYGYTF.

The V gene is TRBV19, the J gene TRBJ2-3, with TRBD2 matching over 11 bases. J gave up 5 bases and V 5 bases, and 9 bases lay outside the gene matches. The CDR3 contains 16 residues. Germline assignment: CDR1 LNHDA and CDR2 SQIVND (reference sequence). The CDR3, as DNA: TGTGCCAGTAGTTCCTTAGCGGGAGGGCCGGGAGATACGCAGTATTTT. It encodes CASSSLAGGPGDTQYF.

The V gene is TRBV6-5, the J gene TRBJ1-4; 9 positions match TRBD1. After removal of 0 bases from V and 6 bases from J, the junction contained 5 bases not matched to a gene. Germline values: CDR1 MNHEY, CDR2 SVGAGI. This CDR3 is 16 amino acids long. The CDR3 nucleotides read TGTGCCAGCAGTTACTCTCCGGACAGGGGAGATGAAAAACTGTTTTTT. Encoded protein: CASSYSPDRGDEKLFF.

V gene TRBV27 combines with J gene TRBJ2-2; 10 bases are a match to TRBD2. V trimming: 0 bases; J trimming: 5 bases; junction bases outside the gene matches: 3. CDR3 size: 16 residues. The V gene's germline CDR1 is MNHEY and CDR2 SMNVEV (reference sequence). CDR3 in amino acids: CASSLSLLAGTGELFF. CDR3 bases: TGTGCCAGCAGTTTATCTTTACTAGCGGGAACCGGGGAGCTGTTTTTT.

This clone showed up just a few times. This chain uses TRBV3-1 (or the pseudogene TRBV3-2) with TRBJ2-7; TRBD1 agrees at 10 bases. The junction had 5 bases not matched to a gene; V was cut back by 3 bases and J by 6 bases. Germline V gene sequence: CDR1 LGHDT, CDR2 YNNKEL (reference sequence). The CDR3 extends over 14 amino acids. CDR3: CASSHGDRGSEQYF. CDR3 sequence (DNA): TGTGCCAGCAGCCATGGGGACAGGGGAAGCGAGCAGTACTTC.

The V gene is TRBV9, the J gene TRBJ1-2; the D is unclear. V was cut by 1 base and J by 4 bases, with 14 bases left in between. The length of the CDR3 is 15 residues. CDR1 is SGDLS and CDR2 is YYNGEE in the germline V gene. The CDR3, as DNA: TGTGCCAGCAGCGTAAACGTGGGAGACGCCTATGGCTACACCTTC. Its protein is CASSVNVGDAYGYTF.

This chain connects TRBV28 to TRBJ2-7; D might be TRBD1 (5 bases). V was cut by 4 bases and J by 1 base, with 20 bases left in between. CDR3 size: 17 residues. Germline lookup yields CDR1 MDHEN and CDR2 SYDVKM. CDR3 coding DNA: TGTGCCAGCAGTTACCTCTGGCAGGGTGAGAGGTCCTACGAGCAGTACTTC. Translation: CASSYLWQGERSYEQYF.

This chain uses TRBV7-2 with TRBJ2-1, with TRBD2 matching 8 bases. After removal of 4 bases from V and 0 bases from J, the junction contained 5 bases not matched to a gene. Germline-derived CDR1 and CDR2 are SGHTA and FQGNSA. The CDR3 spans 16 residues. CDR3 amino acids: CASSSRLAISYNEQFF. In DNA form, the CDR3 reads TGTGCCAGCAGCTCCAGACTAGCGATCTCCTACAATGAGCAGTTCTTC.

The chain has TRBV3-1 (or the pseudogene TRBV3-2) and TRBJ2-4, with 11 positions matching TRBD2. V gave up 4 bases and J gave up 0 bases; unmatched junction bases: 8. There are 18 residues in the CDR3. Germline V gives CDR1 LGHDT, CDR2 YNNKEL (reference sequence). This CDR3 reads CASSPTSGNPIAKNIQYF. CDR3 bases: TGTGCCAGCAGCCCGACTAGCGGGAATCCGATAGCCAAAAACATTCAGTACTTC.

V and J are TRBV5-1 and TRBJ1-6, with 9 nucleotides matching TRBD1. This CDR3 has 15 amino acids. Per the germline V gene, CDR1 is SGHRS and CDR2 is YFSETQ. The trim removed 4 bases at V and 10 bases at J, leaving 9 bases unmatched. The CDR3 sequence: CASSAWTGEYSPLHF. The DNA of the CDR3 is TGCGCCAGCAGCGCCTGGACAGGGGAATACTCACCCCTCCACTTT.

This clone was observed a few times. V usage is TRBV28 and J usage is TRBJ2-1, with D hard to call. From germline, CDR1 is MDHEN and CDR2 SYDVKM. Trimming left V 3 bases short and J 3 bases short, with 9 bases between. The CDR3 consists of 14 residues. As DNA, the CDR3 is TGTGCCAGCAGTTTTTCACTGCTCTACAATGAGCAGTTCTTC. Its protein is CASSFSLLYNEQFF.

V is TRBV28 and J is TRBJ1-2; 9 positions match TRBD1. This CDR3 has 15 amino acids. V shed 5 bases and J 2 bases; nucleotides not matched to a gene: 6. Germline-derived CDR1 and CDR2 are MDHEN and SYDVKM. DNA of the CDR3: TGTGCCAGCAGTACCTCCGGGACAGGGAACTATGGCTACACCTTC. It translates to CASSTSGTGNYGYTF.

The V call is TRBV4-2, the J call TRBJ1-1; D uncertain. V lost 4 bases, J lost 0 bases, and 9 bases lay in between. This CDR3 region has 14 residues. Germline V gives CDR1 LGHNA, CDR2 YNFKEQ. The CDR3 reads CASSPSLVNTEAFF. CDR3 nucleotide sequence: TGTGCCAGCAGCCCCTCTCTTGTGAACACTGAAGCTTTCTTT.

The gene calls are TRBV11-2 and TRBJ1-3; unclear D gene. The ends were cut back, 5 bases at V and 0 bases at J, with 11 bases in the middle. Germline lookup yields CDR1 SGHAT and CDR2 FQNNGV. This CDR3 is 15 amino acids long. The CDR3 coding sequence is TGTGCCAGCAGCCTACTGGTCGGCTCTGGAAACACCATATATTTT. Protein sequence: CASSLLVGSGNTIYF.

The chain is built from TRBV19 and TRBJ2-1; TRBD2 matches 7 bases. V gave up 3 bases and J gave up 4 bases; unmatched junction bases: 12. The V gene's germline CDR1 is LNHDA and CDR2 SQIVND (reference sequence). The CDR3 runs 17 residues. The CDR3 here is CASSMWTFSGGYNEQFF. The CDR3 DNA reads TGTGCCAGTAGTATGTGGACATTCTCGGGGGGATACAATGAGCAGTTCTTC.

The genes are TRBV9 and TRBJ2-1, with D unclear. Trimming cost V 0 bases and J 6 bases, with 10 bases left between them. CDR3 length: 14 residues. Looked up from germline, CDR1 is SGDLS and CDR2 is YYNGEE. CDR3 in amino acids: CASSVDLRPNEQFF. For the CDR3, the DNA is TGTGCCAGCAGCGTAGACCTGAGGCCCAATGAGCAGTTCTTC.

This sequence joins TRBV4-1 and TRBJ1-3, with D tentatively TRBD1 (6 bases). The germline gives CDR1 MGHRA, CDR2 YSYEKL. The CDR3 covers 17 residues. V was pared by 0 bases and J by 8 bases, with 20 bases between. The CDR3 sequence is CASSQDGQGTVLDTIYF. CDR3 bases: TGCGCCAGCAGCCAAGATGGGCAGGGGACGGTTCTAGACACCATATATTTT.

This clone appeared once. The chain links TRBV4-1 to TRBJ2-5; D uncertain. V lost 8 bases and J 5 bases, leaving 15 bases between the germline ends. The CDR3 contains 13 residues. From germline, CDR1 is MGHRA and CDR2 YSYEKL. This CDR3 is CASRNDPVETQYF. The CDR3 DNA is TGCGCCAGCCGAAATGATCCGGTGGAGACCCAGTACTTC.